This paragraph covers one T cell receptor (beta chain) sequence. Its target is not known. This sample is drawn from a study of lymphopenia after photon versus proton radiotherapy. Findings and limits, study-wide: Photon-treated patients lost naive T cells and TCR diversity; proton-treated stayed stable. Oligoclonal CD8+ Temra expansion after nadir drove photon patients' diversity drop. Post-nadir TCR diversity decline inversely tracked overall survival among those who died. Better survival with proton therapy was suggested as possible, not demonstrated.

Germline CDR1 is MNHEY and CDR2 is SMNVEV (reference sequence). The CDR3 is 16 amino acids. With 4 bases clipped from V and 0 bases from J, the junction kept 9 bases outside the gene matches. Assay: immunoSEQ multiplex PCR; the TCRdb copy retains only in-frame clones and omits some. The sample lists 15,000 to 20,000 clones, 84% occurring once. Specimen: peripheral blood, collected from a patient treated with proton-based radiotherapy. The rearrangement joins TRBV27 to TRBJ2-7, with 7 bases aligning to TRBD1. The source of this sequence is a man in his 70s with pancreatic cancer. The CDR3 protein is CASSSVTGTLSYEQYF. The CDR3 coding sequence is TGTGCCAGCAGTTCAGTGACAGGGACCCTCTCCTACGAGCAGTACTTC.